This T cell receptor (beta chain) is drawn from a study of CD8 T cells in ankylosing spondylitis. General study results and limits: It was reported that disease-linked clones were significantly enriched in matched ankylosing spondylitis synovial fluid. In the blood and synovial fluid of reactive arthritis, some motif variants had been previously reported. A motif of several highly homologous TCR beta variants was seen as apparently characteristic of ankylosing spondylitis blood.

In regard to this clonotype: Its antigen is still unknown.

Quantitative 5'-RACE with molecular barcodes produced the TCR beta libraries. A single record per CDR3 protein comes from TCRdb applying MiXCR to the 5' RACE reads. This table has approximately 540,000 distinct CDR3 sequences, over 9.5% appearing once. CDR3 length: 12 amino acids. The germline V gene encodes CDR1 DFQATT and CDR2 SNEGSKA (reference sequence). Trimming left V 5 bases short and J 6 bases short, with 11 bases between. The TCR originated in a male donor with ankylosing spondylitis. Sequences were obtained from blood, either unsorted or a sorted T cell fraction (not recorded which). The V call is TRBV20-1, the J call TRBJ1-5, with a possible D match to TRBD1 (6 bases). The CDR3 spells CSARTGSQPQHF. The CDR3 nucleotides read TGCAGTGCTCGTACAGGGAGTCAGCCCCAGCATTTT.